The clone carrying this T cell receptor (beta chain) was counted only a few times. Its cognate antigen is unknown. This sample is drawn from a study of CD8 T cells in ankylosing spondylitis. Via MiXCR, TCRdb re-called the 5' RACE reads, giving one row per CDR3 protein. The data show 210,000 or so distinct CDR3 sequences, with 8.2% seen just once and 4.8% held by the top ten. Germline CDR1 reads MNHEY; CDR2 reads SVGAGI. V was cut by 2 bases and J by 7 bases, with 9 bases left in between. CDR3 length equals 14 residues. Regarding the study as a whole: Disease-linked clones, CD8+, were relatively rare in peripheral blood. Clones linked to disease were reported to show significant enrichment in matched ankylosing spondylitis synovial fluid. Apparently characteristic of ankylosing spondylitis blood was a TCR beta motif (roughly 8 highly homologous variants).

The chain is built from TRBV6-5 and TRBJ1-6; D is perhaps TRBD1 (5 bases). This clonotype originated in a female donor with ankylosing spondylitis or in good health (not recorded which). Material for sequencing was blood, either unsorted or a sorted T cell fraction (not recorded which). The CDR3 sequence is CASSYQRDNSPLHF. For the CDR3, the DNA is TGTGCCAGCAGTTACCAACGGGACAATTCACCCCTCCACTTT.